This T cell receptor (beta chain) stems from a study of blood T cell repertoires in COVID-19. Study details: T cells, B-cell-depleted T cells, or PBMCs provided the cDNA or gDNA that served as material.

Authors' methods: Amplification of reference gene primers provided the estimated nucleated cell counts. The table came from immunoSEQ multiplex PCR; TCRdb's copy has only in-frame clones and leaves some out. V and J calls and clone size come straight from that table; D and trimming were deduced from the DNA. The sample includes 80,000 to 95,000 clones, roughly 85% of them seen just once. With 1 base removed from V and 0 bases from J, the gap between germline ends came to 6 bases. Germline values: CDR1 SGDLS, CDR2 YYNGEE. This CDR3 spans 14 amino acids. This receptor was obtained from a man older than 75 with acute or convalescent COVID-19. The sample consisted of peripheral blood. The genes are TRBV9 and TRBJ2-3; D gene unclear. The CDR3 DNA follows: TGTGCCAGCAGCGTAAATCCGAGCACAGATACGCAGTATTTT. Amino acids: CASSVNPSTDTQYF.